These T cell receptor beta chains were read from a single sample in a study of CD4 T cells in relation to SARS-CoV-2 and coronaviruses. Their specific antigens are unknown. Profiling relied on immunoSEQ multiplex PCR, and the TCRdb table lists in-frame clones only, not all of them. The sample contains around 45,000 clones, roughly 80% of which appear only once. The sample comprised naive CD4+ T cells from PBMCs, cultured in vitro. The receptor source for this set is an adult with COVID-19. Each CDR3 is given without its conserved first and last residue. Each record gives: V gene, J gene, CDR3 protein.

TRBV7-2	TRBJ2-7	ASSLDFWTETYEQY
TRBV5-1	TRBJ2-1	ASSLGPIGVDEQF
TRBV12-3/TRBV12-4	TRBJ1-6	ASSFQGASPLH
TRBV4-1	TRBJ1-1	ASSQVPGTGEAF
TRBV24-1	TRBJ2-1	ATSDSGGEGYNEQF
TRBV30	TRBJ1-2	AWSVRDTSYLFNYGYT
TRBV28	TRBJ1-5	ASSWGRGPSNQPQH
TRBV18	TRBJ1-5	ASSPNQGDQPQH
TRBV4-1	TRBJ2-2	ASSLGRNTGELF
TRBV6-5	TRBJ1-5	ASSRGQGAGGPQH
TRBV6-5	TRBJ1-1	ASSYRGRTEAF
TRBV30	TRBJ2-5	ALRGYNPWETQY
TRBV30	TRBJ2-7	AWSVRPDIRSYEQY
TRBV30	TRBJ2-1	AWSRGAFSYSYNEQF
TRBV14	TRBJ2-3	ASSQSGRESTDTQY
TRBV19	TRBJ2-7	ASSAPLAGGDEQY
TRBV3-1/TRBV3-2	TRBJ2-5	ASSQGSAIQETQY
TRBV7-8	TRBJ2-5	ASSLELAGETQY
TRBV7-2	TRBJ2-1	ASSLTFGTLSYNEQF
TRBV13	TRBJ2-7	ASSRGRAGVSYEQY
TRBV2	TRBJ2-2	ASSERGLAGAGELF
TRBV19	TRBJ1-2	ASSIGEGANYGYT
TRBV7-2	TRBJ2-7	ASSQTTGGQYEQY
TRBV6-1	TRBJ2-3	ASSELWSTDTQY
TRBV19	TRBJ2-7	ASSSSHEQY
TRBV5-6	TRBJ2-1	ASSYTSGSYNEQF
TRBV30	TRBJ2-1	AWSLFRTSDEQF
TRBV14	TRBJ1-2	ASSQDVGFGYT
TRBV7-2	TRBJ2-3	ASSLDTDTQY
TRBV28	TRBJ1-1	RAGTEREILAF
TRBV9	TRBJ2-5	ASSPNFEETQY
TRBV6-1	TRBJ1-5	ASSALRYRQANQPQH
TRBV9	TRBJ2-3	ASSVLGTDTQY
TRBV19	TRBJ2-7	ASSETALLYEQY
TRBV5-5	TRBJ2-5	ASSGKGLPETQY
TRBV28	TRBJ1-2	ASRQTGFSYGYT
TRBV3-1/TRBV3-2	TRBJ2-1	ASSQDRTSPEQF
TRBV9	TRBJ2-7	ASSVNIYTYEQY
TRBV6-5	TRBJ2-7	ASRAGSGHSYEQY
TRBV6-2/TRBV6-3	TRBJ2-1	ASSYGLARGVINEQF
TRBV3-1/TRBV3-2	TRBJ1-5	ASSQEGASNQPQH
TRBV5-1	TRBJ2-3	ASSLQAGGTDTQY
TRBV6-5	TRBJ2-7	ASSYLPGQGLYEQY
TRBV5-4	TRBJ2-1	ASSPGLAGIFNEQF
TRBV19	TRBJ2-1	ASSIPPLPGVEQF
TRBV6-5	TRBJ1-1	ASSFTGVSTEAF
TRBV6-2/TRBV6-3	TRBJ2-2	ASSREGLNTGELF
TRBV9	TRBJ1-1	ASSASGGRSSEAF
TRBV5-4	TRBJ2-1	ASSHASGSPYNEQF
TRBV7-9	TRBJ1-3	ASSLAGGRPRNTIY